This entry lists 30 T cell receptor beta chains sequenced from one sample in a study of blood T cell repertoires in COVID-19. Sequencing used immunoSEQ multiplex PCR; TCRdb keeps in-frame clones, though not all of them. The sample has around 290,000 clones, more than 75% seen once. Sequencing input: PBMCs or T cells enriched from blood (not recorded which). These receptors all come from a woman aged 60-75 years in a cohort exposed to, infected with or recovered from COVID-19 (not recorded which).

The chain joins TRBV18 to TRBJ1-3; D gene uncertain. The CDR3 spans 17 residues. The V end was cut by 5 bases, the J end by 0 bases, with 17 bases between. The germline gives CDR1 KGHSH, CDR2 LQKENI. CDR3 bases: TGTGCCAGCTCAGAAAATTACGACACCACCTCTGGAAACACCATATATTTT. Translated, it gives CASSENYDTTSGNTIYF. Based on the CDR3 plus reference TRBV18 and TRBJ1-3, the full variable domain is NAGVMQNPRHLVRRRGQEARLRCSPMKGHSHVYWYRQLPEEGLKFMVYLQKENIIDESGMPKERFSAEFPKEGPSILRIQQVVRGDSAAYFCASSENYDTTSGNTIYFGEGSWLTVV.

This clone was recorded a few times. Other nucleotide sequences in the sample specify the same CDR3. V usage is TRBV28 and J usage is TRBJ1-1; 9 nucleotides match TRBD1. This CDR3 contains 15 residues. The germline gives CDR1 MDHEN, CDR2 SYDVKM. The V and J ends lost 3 bases and 1 base, in that order; junction bases with no gene match: 3. The CDR3 DNA follows: TGTGCCAGCAGTTTCAGGGACAGGGCGAACACTGAAGCTTTCTTT. Translating gives CASSFRDRANTEAFF.

CDR3 nucleotide sequence: TGTGCCAGCAGTTCCCAGGGGGCGCCCGGCTACACCTTC. Its translation: CASSSQGAPGYTF. The chain recombines TRBV28 with TRBJ1-2; 8 nucleotides match TRBD1. Germline V lookup: CDR1 MDHEN, CDR2 SYDVKM. This CDR3 has 13 amino acids. The V segment lost 4 bases and the J segment 8 bases; nucleotides outside the gene matches: 6.

The chain carries TRBV19 and TRBJ2-1, with TRBD2 identical over 12 bases. The CDR3 has 16 amino acids. Per germline, CDR1 LNHDA and CDR2 SQIVND (reference sequence). The trim removed 3 bases at V and 7 bases at J, leaving 7 bases unmatched. The CDR3 is CASSISLAGGTNEQFF. The CDR3 DNA follows: TGTGCCAGTAGTATCTCTCTAGCGGGAGGGACAAATGAGCAGTTCTTC.

V usage is TRBV27 and J usage is TRBJ2-7; D possibly corresponds to TRBD2 (5 bases). Germline CDR1 MNHEY, CDR2 SMNVEV (reference sequence). The CDR3 has 13 amino acids. The V and J ends lost 0 bases and 5 bases respectively, with 8 bases between them. In DNA, the CDR3 is TGTGCCAGCAGTTTATCGAAAGCGGACGAGCAGTACTTC. It encodes CASSLSKADEQYF.

This clone appeared once. The chain is built from TRBV28 and TRBJ1-1; 9 bases match TRBD1. The J segment lost 2 bases and the V segment lost 4 bases, leaving 11 bases of the junction unmatched. This CDR3 has 17 amino acids. CDR1 is MDHEN, CDR2 SYDVKM, per germline. As DNA, the CDR3 is TGTGCCAGCAGTTCCCTTCTACCGGGACAGGGTAACACTGAAGCTTTCTTT. As protein: CASSSLLPGQGNTEAFF.

The chain is built from TRBV7-9 and TRBJ2-7; D might be TRBD1 (6 bases). CDR3 size: 14 residues. CDR1 is SEHNR, CDR2 FQNEAQ, per germline (reference sequence). V gave up 2 bases and J gave up 0 bases, with 8 bases separating them. The CDR3 DNA reads as TGTGCCAGCAGCTTACAGGGGTCCTCCTACGAGCAGTACTTC. It specifies CASSLQGSSYEQYF.

The chain employs TRBV19 and TRBJ1-2; D is unclear. The CDR3 is made up of 14 amino acids. V was cut by 5 bases and J by 4 bases, with 14 bases left in between. In germline, CDR1 is LNHDA, CDR2 SQIVND (reference sequence). CDR3 amino acids: CASSEPGWSYGYTF. CDR3 coding DNA: TGTGCCAGTAGTGAGCCGGGATGGTCCTATGGCTACACCTTC.

In this sample, this clone turned up once. The chain combines TRBV24-1 with TRBJ2-3; 15 positions agree with TRBD2. V gave up 0 bases and J gave up 1 base; unmatched junction bases: 7. The CDR3 is 20 residues long. Germline V lookup: CDR1 KGHDR, CDR2 SFDVKD. The CDR3 nucleotides read TGTGCCACCAGTGATTTGAGGACTAGCGGGAGGGCCTCGGGCACAGATACGCAGTATTTT. It codes for CATSDLRTSGRASGTDTQYF.

The chain links TRBV7-8 to TRBJ2-7; 8 bases are a match to TRBD2. The germline CDR1 and CDR2 sequences are SGHVS and FQNEAQ. The J segment lost 6 bases and the V segment lost 1 base, leaving 8 bases of the junction unmatched. This CDR3 is 15 amino acids long. The CDR3, as DNA: TGTGCCAGCAGCTTAGGATATCGAGCGGGAGTCGAGCAGTACTTC. Its translation is CASSLGYRAGVEQYF.

V is TRBV5-1 and J is TRBJ2-6, with D uncertain. Germline assignment: CDR1 SGHRS and CDR2 YFSETQ. V lost 4 bases to trimming and J lost 2 bases, with 13 bases between them. The CDR3 extends over 16 amino acids. The DNA for the CDR3 is TGCGCCAGCAGCCCCCGGGTAGCAGCTGGGGCCAACGTCCTGACTTTC. It yields the protein CASSPRVAAGANVLTF.

The chain combines TRBV5-1 with TRBJ2-5; TRBD1 agrees at 7 bases. The CDR3 has 15 amino acids. From germline, CDR1 is SGHRS and CDR2 YFSETQ. Unmatched junction bases numbered 9, after V lost 3 bases and J lost 4 bases. In DNA, the CDR3 is TGCGCCAGCAGCTCGAAGGGGGCATTACGAGAGACCCAGTACTTC. This sequence encodes CASSSKGALRETQYF.

The chain is built from TRBV15 and TRBJ1-5, with D possibly matching TRBD1 (6 bases). This CDR3 has 14 residues. The V end was cut by 3 bases, the J end by 6 bases, with 12 bases between. Germline lookup yields CDR1 LNHNV and CDR2 YYDKDF (reference sequence). In nucleotides, the CDR3 is TGTGCCACCAGCAGGGAAACAGGGCTTCAGCCCCAGCATTTT. This gives the protein CATSRETGLQPQHF.

The rearrangement uses TRBV19 and TRBJ1-4, with 8 nucleotides matching TRBD1. CDR1 LNHDA and CDR2 SQIVND come from the germline V gene (reference sequence). This CDR3 has 15 amino acids. V shed 5 bases, J shed 2 bases, and the junction held 4 bases outside the gene matches. In DNA form, the CDR3 reads TGTGCCAGTAGTGCCAGGACAGGGACTAATGAAAAACTGTTTTTT. This codes for CASSARTGTNEKLFF.

V usage is TRBV2 and J usage is TRBJ2-1; 10 bases are shared with TRBD2. Germline V gives CDR1 SNHLY, CDR2 FYNNEI. The CDR3 loop spans 14 amino acids. The V gene end was trimmed by 6 bases and the J gene end by 7 bases; junction bases not matched to a gene: 6. The CDR3: CASRLAGVVNEQFF. The CDR3 nucleotides are TGTGCCAGCAGGCTAGCGGGAGTAGTGAATGAGCAGTTCTTC.

This chain links TRBV28 with TRBJ2-2; 10 bases align to TRBD2. Looked up from germline, CDR1 is MDHEN and CDR2 is SYDVKM. CDR3 size: 16 residues. The V and J ends lost 6 bases and 0 bases, in that order; junction bases with no gene match: 4. The CDR3 loop reads CASSLLAGTNTGELFF. As DNA, the CDR3 is TGTGCCAGCAGCTTACTAGCGGGGACGAACACCGGGGAGCTGTTTTTT. Drawing the rest from reference TRBV28 and TRBJ2-2, the complete variable domain is DVKVTQSSRYLVKRTGEKVFLECVQDMDHENMFWYRQDPGLGLRLIYFSYDVKMKEKGDIPEGYSVSREKKERFSLILESASTNQTSMYLCASSLLAGTNTGELFFGEGSRLTVL.

This clone has a handful of counts. The chain couples TRBV2 to TRBJ1-5, with TRBD1 matching over 8 bases. The CDR3 totals 15 residues. V was pared by 10 bases and J by 0 bases, with 8 bases of the junction left unmatched. Germline CDR1 is SNHLY and CDR2 is FYNNEI. The CDR3 loop is CAITSDRGSNQPQHF. As DNA, the CDR3 is TGTGCCATCACATCCGACAGGGGTAGCAATCAGCCCCAGCATTTT.

The V and J genes are TRBV18 and TRBJ1-5; TRBD1 is a possible D gene (6 bases). The CDR3 sequence is 13 residues long. The V end lost 4 bases, the J end lost 7 bases, and 11 bases lay between the germline ends. Germline CDR1 reads KGHSH; CDR2 reads LQKENI. CDR3 sequence (DNA): TGTGCCAGCTCACGGGACACGCACCAGCCCCAGCATTTT. Protein: CASSRDTHQPQHF.

The chain links TRBV7-2 to TRBJ2-1; 8 bases fit TRBD1. This CDR3 contains 14 residues. Germline CDR1 and CDR2: SGHTA and FQGNSA. The trim removed 4 bases at V and 6 bases at J, leaving 5 bases unmatched. The DNA for the CDR3 is TGTGCCAGCAGCTCAGGGGGCAAGGGCAATGAGCAGTTCTTC. Translating it yields CASSSGGKGNEQFF.

V gene TRBV11-2 combines with J gene TRBJ2-1; D is perhaps TRBD2 (6 bases). Per germline, CDR1 SGHAT and CDR2 FQNNGV. Trimming shortened V by 6 bases and J by 2 bases, and 8 bases separated the two germline ends. The CDR3 spans 13 residues. The CDR3 region is CASRGTAYNEQFF. CDR3 in DNA: TGTGCCAGCAGGGGGACTGCCTACAATGAGCAGTTCTTC.

The J gene is TRBJ2-7, the V gene TRBV4-1, with no clear D. Trimming stripped 5 bases from V and 4 bases from J, with 6 bases between. Per the germline V gene, CDR1 is MGHRA and CDR2 is YSYEKL. CDR3 size: 11 residues. CDR3 bases: TGCGCCAGCAGCAGCAGGTACGAGCAGTACTTC. Amino acids: CASSSRYEQYF.

The chain combines TRBV28 with TRBJ1-1, with D unresolved. Trimming shortened V by 10 bases and J by 0 bases, and 9 bases separated the two germline ends. Germline lookup yields CDR1 MDHEN and CDR2 SYDVKM. The CDR3 runs 12 residues. The CDR3 nucleotides are TGTGCCACCGTCAAGCTGAACACTGAAGCTTTCTTT. This encodes CATVKLNTEAFF. The full variable domain, its missing parts supplied by reference TRBV28 and TRBJ1-1, is DVKVTQSSRYLVKRTGEKVFLECVQDMDHENMFWYRQDPGLGLRLIYFSYDVKMKEKGDIPEGYSVSREKKERFSLILESASTNQTSMYLCATVKLNTEAFFGQGTRLTVV.

The chain uses TRBV5-4 and TRBJ2-5, with D possibly matching TRBD2 (6 bases). The CDR3 totals 16 residues. V was trimmed by 0 bases and J by 5 bases, leaving 17 bases between them. In germline, CDR1 is SGHNT, CDR2 YYREEE (reference sequence). The CDR3 reads CASSLAARRGGETQYF. DNA for the CDR3: TGTGCCAGCAGCTTGGCCGCTCGGCGGGGCGGGGAGACCCAGTACTTC.

In this sample, this clone turned up a few times. The rearrangement links TRBV18 to TRBJ1-2; 7 nucleotides match TRBD1. Germline CDR1 reads KGHSH; CDR2 reads LQKENI. The V gene end was trimmed by 2 bases and the J gene end by 6 bases; junction bases not matched to a gene: 6. This CDR3 is 14 amino acids long. CDR3 loop: CASSPKGARDGYTF. The CDR3 DNA follows: TGTGCCAGCTCACCAAAGGGGGCGCGAGATGGCTACACCTTC.

The rearrangement joins TRBV18 to TRBJ1-6; 8 nucleotides line up with TRBD1. The J segment lost 7 bases and the V segment lost 0 bases, leaving 2 bases of the junction unmatched. This CDR3 contains 15 residues. Germline CDR1 reads KGHSH; CDR2 reads LQKENI. The CDR3, as DNA: TGTGCCAGCTCACCACCACAGGGGGGGAATTCACCCCTCCACTTT. Amino acids: CASSPPQGGNSPLHF. Looking up the rest from reference TRBV18 and TRBJ1-6 gives the full variable domain: NAGVMQNPRHLVRRRGQEARLRCSPMKGHSHVYWYRQLPEEGLKFMVYLQKENIIDESGMPKERFSAEFPKEGPSILRIQQVVRGDSAAYFCASSPPQGGNSPLHFGNGTRLTVT.

The chain couples TRBV25-1 to TRBJ2-7; TRBD2 agrees at 7 bases. Looked up from germline, CDR1 is MGHDK and CDR2 is SYGVNS. V lost 1 base to trimming and J lost 3 bases; unmatched junction nucleotides: 6. The CDR3 loop spans 15 amino acids. The CDR3 loop reads CASSEWGGRNYEQYF. Here the CDR3 DNA reads TGTGCCAGCAGTGAATGGGGGGGAAGGAACTACGAGCAGTACTTC.

V is TRBV27 and J is TRBJ1-2; TRBD1 is a possible D gene (6 bases). Germline CDR1 reads MNHEY; CDR2 reads SMNVEV (reference sequence). There are 14 residues in the CDR3. The V gene lost 3 bases and the J gene lost 8 bases, with 16 bases spanning the gap. This chain's CDR3 is CASSLRGGRRGYTF. The CDR3 DNA is TGTGCCAGCAGTTTGAGGGGGGGTCGAAGGGGCTACACCTTC.

The J gene is TRBJ2-3, the V gene TRBV7-2; 8 bases fit TRBD2. J was trimmed by 0 bases and V by 6 bases; bases with no gene match: 2. The CDR3 runs to 14 residues. Germline CDR1 and CDR2: SGHTA and FQGNSA. The CDR3 region is CASSLAGSTDTQYF. The CDR3 DNA sequence: TGTGCCAGCAGTCTAGCGGGTAGCACAGATACGCAGTATTTT.

Notes on this clone: One end of the junction does not line up with germline, which may come from a read error. This chain joins TRBV2 and TRBJ2-1; the D gene is possibly TRBD2 (7 bases). Germline lookup yields CDR1 SNHLY and CDR2 FYNNEI. This CDR3 is 16 amino acids long. This chain's CDR3 is CASSEGGGSSYNEQFF. CDR3 bases: TGTGCCAGCAGCGAAGGGGGGGGGAGCTCCTACAATGAGCAGTTCTTC.

This chain joins TRBV10-3 and TRBJ1-1; 9 bases align to TRBD1. The CDR3 is 12 amino acids. Germline V gene lookup returns CDR1 ENHRY and CDR2 SYGVKD. Trimming removed 6 bases from V and 12 bases from J; junction bases left unmatched: 8. The CDR3: CAIRGGQGVTFF. CDR3 in DNA: TGTGCCATCAGGGGGGGACAGGGCGTAACTTTCTTT.